These T cell receptor beta chains were read from a single sample in a study of blood T cell repertoires in COVID-19. Repertoires were generated with immunoSEQ multiplex PCR, while TCRdb's copy carries only in-frame clones and drops some. The table records about 190,000 clones, 84% of them present only once. Input material: peripheral blood. These receptors were obtained from a woman in her seventies with active or convalescent COVID-19. The CDR3 runs from the conserved cysteine through the conserved F or W. The order of the fields is V gene, D gene, clone size, J gene, CDR3 protein, CDR3 DNA. The D gene is left open where the match is weak. Only part of the rows carry a size: once, few, many, or a class if the clone is expanded.

>TRBV28|TRBD1|.|TRBJ1-5
CASSSSTGPSNQPQHF
TGTGCCAGCAGTTCCTCGACAGGGCCGAGCAATCAGCCCCAGCATTTT
>TRBV2|TRBD1|.|TRBJ1-1
CATKREGATEAFF
TGTGCCACCAAACGGGAGGGGGCTACTGAAGCTTTCTTT
>TRBV5-1|.|.|TRBJ1-4
CASSLAQHGEKLFF
TGCGCCAGCAGCTTGGCACAGCATGGGGAAAAACTGTTTTTT
>TRBV3-1/TRBV3-2|.|few|TRBJ2-7
CASSRTRGYEQYF
TGTGCCAGCAGCCGTACTCGGGGCTACGAGCAGTACTTC
>TRBV14|.|.|TRBJ2-5
CASSRFFGETQYF
TGTGCCAGCAGTCGTTTTTTCGGGGAGACCCAGTACTTC
>TRBV5-8|TRBD1|.|TRBJ2-2
CASSPGTGAKITGELFF
TGTGCCAGCAGCCCCGGGACAGGGGCGAAGATAACCGGGGAGCTGTTTTTT
>TRBV30|TRBD1|.|TRBJ1-5
CAWSGSGQGKGQPQHF
TGTGCCTGGAGTGGATCGGGACAGGGAAAAGGTCAGCCCCAGCATTTT
>TRBV15|.|.|TRBJ2-5
CATSRDPGVRETQYF
TGTGCCACCAGCAGAGACCCAGGGGTTAGGGAGACCCAGTACTTC
>TRBV5-5|.|.|TRBJ2-2
CASSLTEVNTGELFF
TGTGCCAGCAGCTTGACAGAAGTGAACACCGGGGAGCTGTTTTTT
>TRBV5-1|.|.|TRBJ2-1
CASSLSSATYNEQFF
TGCGCCAGCAGCTTGTCTAGCGCTACCTACAATGAGCAGTTCTTC
>TRBV2|.|.|TRBJ1-2
CASSEVAAGRFYTF
TGTGCCAGCAGTGAGGTGGCAGCGGGACGATTCTACACCTTC